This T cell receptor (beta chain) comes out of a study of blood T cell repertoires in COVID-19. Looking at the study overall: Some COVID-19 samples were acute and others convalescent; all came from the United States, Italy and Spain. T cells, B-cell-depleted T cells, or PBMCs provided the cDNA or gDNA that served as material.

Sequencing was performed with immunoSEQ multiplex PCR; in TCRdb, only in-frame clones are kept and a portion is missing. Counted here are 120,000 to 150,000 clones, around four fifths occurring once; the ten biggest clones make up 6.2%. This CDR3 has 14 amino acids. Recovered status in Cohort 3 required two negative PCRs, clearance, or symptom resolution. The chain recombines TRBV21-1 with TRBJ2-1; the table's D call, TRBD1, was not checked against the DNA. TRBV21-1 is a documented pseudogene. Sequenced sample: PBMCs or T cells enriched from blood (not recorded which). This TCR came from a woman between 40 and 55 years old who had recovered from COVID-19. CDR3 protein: CASSKDTGDNEQFF. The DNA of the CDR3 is TGTGCCAGCAGCAAAGATACAGGGGACAATGAGCAGTTCTTC.